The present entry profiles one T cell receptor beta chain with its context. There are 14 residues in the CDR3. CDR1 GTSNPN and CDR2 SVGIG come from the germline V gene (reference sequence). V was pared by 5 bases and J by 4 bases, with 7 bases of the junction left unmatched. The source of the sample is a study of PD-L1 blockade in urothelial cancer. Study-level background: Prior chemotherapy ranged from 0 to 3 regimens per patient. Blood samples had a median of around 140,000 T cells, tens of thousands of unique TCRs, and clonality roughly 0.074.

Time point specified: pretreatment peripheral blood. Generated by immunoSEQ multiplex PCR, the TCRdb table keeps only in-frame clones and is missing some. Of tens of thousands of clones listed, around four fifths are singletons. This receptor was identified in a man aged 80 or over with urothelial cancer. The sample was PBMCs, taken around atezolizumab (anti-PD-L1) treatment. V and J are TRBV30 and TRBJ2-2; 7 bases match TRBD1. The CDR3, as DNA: TGTGCCTGGGGGGGACAGTTTTCCACCGGGGAGCTGTTTTTT. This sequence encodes CAWGGQFSTGELFF.